Sequencing of this TCR beta chain was carried out in a study of cytomegalovirus exposure and HLA in healthy donors. Each of the donors was a healthy bone marrow donor. PCR was performed using 60 Vbeta and 13 Jbeta primers. TCRdb keeps only in-frame clones here, not all; method: immunoSEQ multiplex PCR. The sample carries some 110,000 clones, around 72% recorded once. After removal of 4 bases from V and 1 base from J, the junction contained 14 bases not matched to a gene. The germline gives CDR1 SGHKS, CDR2 YYEKEE (reference sequence). The CDR3 is made up of 18 amino acids. This chain connects TRBV5-5 to TRBJ2-3; 8 nucleotides match TRBD2. This TCR was sampled from a male donor in good health and CMV-seronegative. The sample comprised PBMCs. CDR3 in DNA: TGTGCCAGCAGCGAGGTTAAGACGGGACTAGGAGGCACAGATACGCAGTATTTT. Translation gives CASSEVKTGLGGTDTQYF.